The TCR beta chain described here comes from a study of T cells in Graves' hyperthyroidism and ophthalmopathy. Findings and limits, study-wide: A model using 13 V-J features told ophthalmopathy apart from stable hyperthyroidism.

PBMCs were collected from an approximately 9.4 ml volume of fresh peripheral blood. Ten or more counts support this clonotype. As yet, its antigen is unknown. Looked up from germline, CDR1 is SGHVS and CDR2 is FQNEAQ. This CDR3 region has 17 residues. After removal of 5 bases from V and 4 bases from J, the junction contained 11 bases not matched to a gene. Template material for amplifying TCR beta CDR3 regions consisted of RNA transcripts. The HTBI set primed first-round TCR CDR3 RT-PCR. TCRdb reprocessed the multiplex PCR reads with MiXCR, giving one entry per CDR3 protein. The sample contains about 360,000 distinct CDR3 sequences, about 13% of which appear only once.

This sequence was found in a young woman with Graves' hyperthyroidism. The sequencing input was blood. The rearrangement links TRBV7-8 to TRBJ2-3, with TRBD2 matching over 11 bases. CDR3 nucleotides: TGTGCCAGCAGCACCCCCAGTAGCGGGAGGGCCGCAGATACGCAGTATTTT. Residues: CASSTPSSGRAADTQYF. Full variable domain (rest looked up from reference TRBV7-8 and TRBJ2-3): GAGVSQSPRYKVAKRGQDVALRCDPISGHVSLFWYQQALGQGPEFLTYFQNEAQLDKSGLPSDRFFAERPEGSVSTLKIQRTQQEDSAVYLCASSTPSSGRAADTQYFGPGTRLTVL.